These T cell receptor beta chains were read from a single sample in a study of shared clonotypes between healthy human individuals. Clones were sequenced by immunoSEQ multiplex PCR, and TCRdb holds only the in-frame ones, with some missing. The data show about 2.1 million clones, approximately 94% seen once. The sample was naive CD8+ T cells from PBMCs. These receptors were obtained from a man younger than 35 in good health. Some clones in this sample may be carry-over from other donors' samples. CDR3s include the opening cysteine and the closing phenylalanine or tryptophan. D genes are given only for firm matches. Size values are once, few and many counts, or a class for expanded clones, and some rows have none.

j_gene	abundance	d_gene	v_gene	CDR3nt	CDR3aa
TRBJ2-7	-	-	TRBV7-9	TGTGCCAGCAGCCGGACATCCTACGAGCAGTACTTC	CASSRTSYEQYF
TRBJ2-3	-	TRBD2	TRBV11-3	TGTGCCAGCAGCCACCAGCGGGATAACACAGATACGCAGTATTTT	CASSHQRDNTDTQYF
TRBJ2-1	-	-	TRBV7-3	TGTGCCAGCAGCTCCAAGGTTGCGGGAAGCAATGAGCAGTTCTTC	CASSSKVAGSNEQFF
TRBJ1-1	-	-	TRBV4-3	TGCGCCAGCAGCCAAGATCCCGGAAACACTGAAGCTTTCTTT	CASSQDPGNTEAFF
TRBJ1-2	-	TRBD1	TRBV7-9	TGTGCCAGCAGCTTACCCGGGACAGAGTGGGGTGGCTACACCTTC	CASSLPGTEWGGYTF
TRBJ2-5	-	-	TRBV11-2	TGTGCCAGCAGCTTAGTTTGGAGCGGTGCCCTGGAGACCCAGTACTTC	CASSLVWSGALETQYF
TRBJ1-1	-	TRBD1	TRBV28	TGTGCCAGCAGTCTACAACAGGGGGACACTGAAGCTTTCTTT	CASSLQQGDTEAFF
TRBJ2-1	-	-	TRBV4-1	TGCGCCAGCAGCCAAGATGGCCAGTACAATGAGCAGTTCTTC	CASSQDGQYNEQFF
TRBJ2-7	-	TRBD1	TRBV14	TGTGCCAGCAGCCAGGATACAGGGGGCTACGAGCAGTACTTC	CASSQDTGGYEQYF
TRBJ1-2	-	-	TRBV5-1	TGCGCCAGCAGCCCAAGGACAGTTCGGAGCTACACCTTC	CASSPRTVRSYTF
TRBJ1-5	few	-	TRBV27	TGTGCCAGCAGCTCGGACGGGAATCAGCCCCAGCATTTT	CASSSDGNQPQHF
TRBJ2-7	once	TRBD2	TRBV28	TGTGCCAGCAGTTTTAGCGGGAGACCCTACGAGCAGTACTTC	CASSFSGRPYEQYF
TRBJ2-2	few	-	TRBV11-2	TGTGCCACCGTAGGGGATACCGGGGAGCTGTTTTTT	CATVGDTGELFF
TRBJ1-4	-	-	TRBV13	TGTGCCAGCAGCTTACAGGCAGACCCCTCTGCAACTAATGAAAAACTGTTTTTT	CASSLQADPSATNEKLFF
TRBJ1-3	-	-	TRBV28	TGTGCCAGCAGTTTACCAAGAGACTCTGGAAACACCATATATTTT	CASSLPRDSGNTIYF
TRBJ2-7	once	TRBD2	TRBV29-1	TGCAGCGTTGAAGAATTGACTAGCGGGTACTCCTACGAGCAGTACTTC	CSVEELTSGYSYEQYF
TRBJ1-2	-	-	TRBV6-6	TGTGCCAGCAGTTACAACGGAGGGAAGGGCTACACCTTC	CASSYNGGKGYTF
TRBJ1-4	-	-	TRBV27	TGTGCCAGCAGTCCGGACGAGACAACTAATGAAAAACTGTTTTTT	CASSPDETTNEKLFF
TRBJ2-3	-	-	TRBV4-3	TGCGCCAGCAGCCAAGAATCGACAGCAGATACGCAGTATTTT	CASSQESTADTQYF
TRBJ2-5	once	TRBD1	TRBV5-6	TGTGCCAGCAGCTTTCAAATTCGGACAGGGGGTTTACAAGAGACCCAGTACTTC	CASSFQIRTGGLQETQYF
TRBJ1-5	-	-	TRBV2	TGTGCCAGCAGTGAATCCGGGCTGAGCAATCAGCCCCAGCATTTT	CASSESGLSNQPQHF
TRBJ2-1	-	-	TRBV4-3	TGCGCCAGCACAACTAGCCCGGCGGCCGACAATGAGCAGTTCTTC	CASTTSPAADNEQFF
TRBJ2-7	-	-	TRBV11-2	TGTGCCAGCAGCTTCATTTCCAGGCTCTCCTACGAGCAGTACTTC	CASSFISRLSYEQYF
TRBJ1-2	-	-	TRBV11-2	TGTGCCAGCAGCTTAGATCGAAGCGGGTCCTATGGCTACACCTTC	CASSLDRSGSYGYTF
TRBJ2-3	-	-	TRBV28	TGTGCCAGCAGTCCCGAGACGGATACGCAGTATTTT	CASSPETDTQYF
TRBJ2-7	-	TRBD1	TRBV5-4	TGTGCCAGCGCAATAAGTCCCGGGACAGGGCGAGGCGAGCAGTACTTC	CASAISPGTGRGEQYF
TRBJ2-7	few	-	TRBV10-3	TGTGCCACCAATAGGCCCGGGGACTACGAGCAGTACTTC	CATNRPGDYEQYF
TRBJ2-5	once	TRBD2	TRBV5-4	TGTGCCAGCAGCTTGTTACCCCCCCGGCGGGAGGACAAAGAGACCCAGTACTTC	CASSLLPPRREDKETQYF
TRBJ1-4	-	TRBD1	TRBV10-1	TGCGCCAGCAAGGGGGCCGAGGAAACTAATGAAAAACTGTTTTTT	CASKGAEETNEKLFF
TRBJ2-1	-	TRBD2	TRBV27	TGTGCCAGCAGTTTATCCCCTAGCGGGAGCCGCGAGCAGTTCTTC	CASSLSPSGSREQFF
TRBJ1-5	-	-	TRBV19	TGTGCCAGTAGGATCGAATCCACCCAGCATTTT	CASRIESTQHF
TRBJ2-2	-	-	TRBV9	TGTGCCAGCAGCGTATCTAGCGCGAGGGGAAACACCGGGGAGCTGTTTTTT	CASSVSSARGNTGELFF
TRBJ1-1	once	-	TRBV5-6	TGTGCCAGCAGCTGGGGGGCCAGGAACGCTGAAGCTTTCTTT	CASSWGARNAEAFF
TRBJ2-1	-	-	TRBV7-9	TGTGCCAGCAGATCGACACAGGGCGAGCAGTTCTTC	CASRSTQGEQFF
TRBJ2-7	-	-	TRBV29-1	TGCAGCGTTCAGGTCGGACCTTCCTACGAGCAGTACTTC	CSVQVGPSYEQYF
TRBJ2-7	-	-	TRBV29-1	TGCAGCGTTGCTGGGATTTACGAGCAGTACTTC	CSVAGIYEQYF
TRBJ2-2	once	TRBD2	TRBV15	TGTGCCACCAGCAGATCGACTAGCGGGAGCATTAGCGGGGAGCTGTTTTTT	CATSRSTSGSISGELFF
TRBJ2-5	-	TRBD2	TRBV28	TGTGCCAGCACCCCCCCCGCGGGGGGGGCGGACCAAGAGACCCAGTACTTC	CASTPPAGGADQETQYF
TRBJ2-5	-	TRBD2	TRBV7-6	TGTGCCAGCAGCTTAACTAGCGGGATCGTGGAGACCCAGTACTTC	CASSLTSGIVETQYF
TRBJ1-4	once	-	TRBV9	TGTGCCAGCAGCGCACTCGGGCGTGCAACTAATGAAAAACTGTTTTTT	CASSALGRATNEKLFF
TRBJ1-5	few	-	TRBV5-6	TGTGCCAGCAGCTTGAATAGCAATCAGCCCCAGCATTTT	CASSLNSNQPQHF
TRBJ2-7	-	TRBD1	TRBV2	TGTGCCCCCCTCCGCCCAGGGGGCCTTGGAGAGCAGTACTTC	CAPLRPGGLGEQYF
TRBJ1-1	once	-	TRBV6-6	TGTGCCAGCAACCACCGGAGGAACACTGAAGCTTTCTTT	CASNHRRNTEAFF
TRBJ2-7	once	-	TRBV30	TGTGCCTGGAGTGTACAGCCAGGAATCGAGCAGTACTTC	CAWSVQPGIEQYF
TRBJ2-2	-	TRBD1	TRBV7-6	TGTGCCAGCAGGCCCCTTTCGGGACAGACCCCGCCCGGGGAGCTGTTTTTT	CASRPLSGQTPPGELFF
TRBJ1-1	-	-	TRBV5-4	TGTGCCAGCAGCTTGTTGAACACTGAAGCTTTCTTT	CASSLLNTEAFF
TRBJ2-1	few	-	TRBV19	TGTGCCAGTGGGGACCGAGCATCCTACAATGAGCAGTTCTTC	CASGDRASYNEQFF
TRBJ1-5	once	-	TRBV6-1	TGTGCCAGCACTCCAGGCATTTCGGGTCAGCCCCAGCATTTT	CASTPGISGQPQHF
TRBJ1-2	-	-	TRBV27	TGTGCCAGCAGTTTATCTTTAAACTATGGCTACACCTTC	CASSLSLNYGYTF